This TCR beta chain was found in a study of blood T cell repertoires in COVID-19. Study details: Whether acute or convalescent, the COVID-19 samples came from the United States, Italy and Spain.

All enrollees were roughly 18 to 90 years old and from around 25 US areas. The study assigned cohorts using participant-reported clinical history. Symptom resolution, clearance, or two negative PCRs marked the recovered donors of Cohort 3. CDR1 and CDR2 from the germline V gene are LGHNA and YSLEER. The length of the CDR3 is 15 residues. J was trimmed by 0 bases and V by 1 base; bases with no gene match: 1. Produced via immunoSEQ multiplex PCR; TCRdb's table is partial and in-frame only. The table shows hundreds of thousands of clones, with approximately 81% occurring only once. The TCR sequence derives from a woman aged 50 to 60 who had recovered from COVID-19. The chain recombines TRBV4-3 with TRBJ2-3; 7 nucleotides align to TRBD1. Sequencing was performed on PBMCs or T cells enriched from blood (not recorded which). The CDR3 loop is CASSQGQGSTDTQYF. CDR3 in DNA: TGCGCCAGCAGCCAAGGACAGGGAAGCACAGATACGCAGTATTTT.